One sample yielded the 25 T cell receptor beta chains listed below, sequenced in a study of shared clonotypes between healthy human individuals. Using immunoSEQ multiplex PCR, the repertoire was profiled, and TCRdb retains in-frame clones only, with some absent. The table has under 600,000 clones, roughly 95% seen once. The sequencing input was naive CD4+ T cells sorted from blood. Subset given: CD45RA+ positively selected. Every receptor here comes from a woman in her thirties in good health.

The chain links TRBV5-1 to TRBJ2-7; TRBD1 agrees at 7 bases. The ends lost 0 bases at V and 3 bases at J; junction bases unmatched: 3. Germline-derived CDR1 and CDR2 are SGHRS and YFSETQ. CDR3 size: 14 residues. CDR3 in amino acids: CASSLAQGDYEQYF. In DNA form, the CDR3 reads TGCGCCAGCAGCTTGGCTCAGGGGGACTACGAGCAGTACTTC.

The chain employs TRBV28 and TRBJ1-4; unclear D gene. The germline gives CDR1 MDHEN, CDR2 SYDVKM. This CDR3 has 14 amino acids. Trimming took off 3 bases at V and 4 bases at J, with 9 bases between the two ends. CDR3 nucleotide sequence: TGTGCCAGCAGTTTGGTACAGCATAATGAAAAACTGTTTTTT. Translating it yields CASSLVQHNEKLFF.

The rearrangement links TRBV7-2 to TRBJ1-6; D is unresolved. The CDR3 runs to 16 residues. Trimming took 4 bases from V and 7 from J, leaving 17 bases between them. Germline V lookup: CDR1 SGHTA, CDR2 FQGNSA. The CDR3 protein is CASSSPSAAPNSPLHF. CDR3 in DNA: TGTGCCAGCAGCTCTCCGTCGGCAGCACCCAATTCACCCCTCCACTTT.

This rearrangement joins TRBV10-3 to TRBJ1-1, with TRBD1 matching 8 bases. Losses at the gene ends were 3 bases for V and 1 base for J; bases not matched to a gene: 7. CDR3 size: 16 residues. Germline V gene data show CDR1 as ENHRY and CDR2 as SYGVKD. CDR3 nucleotide sequence: TGTGCCATCAGTGAAAGAGACAGGGGATGGAACACTGAAGCTTTCTTT. This encodes CAISERDRGWNTEAFF.

The chain has TRBV28 and TRBJ1-2; a possible D gene is TRBD1 (6 bases). Trimming removed 7 bases from V and 6 bases from J, with 15 bases in between. CDR3 length equals 13 residues. Germline V lookup: CDR1 MDHEN, CDR2 SYDVKM. The CDR3 sequence is CASKGGAGNGYTF. DNA for the CDR3: TGTGCCAGCAAGGGGGGCGCAGGGAATGGCTACACCTTC.

The chain uses TRBV27 and TRBJ2-3, with a possible D match to TRBD2 (6 bases). Germline loops: CDR1 MNHEY, CDR2 SMNVEV (reference sequence). This CDR3 is 14 amino acids long. Trimming removed 5 bases from V and 5 bases from J, with 14 bases in between. The CDR3 DNA sequence: TGTGCCAGCAGTCTGTCGGGGGTCGAAGATACGCAGTATTTT. This encodes CASSLSGVEDTQYF.

This clone was counted a single time. The rearrangement links TRBV28 to TRBJ1-1, with TRBD1 identical over 9 bases. The CDR3 covers 14 residues. Germline lookup yields CDR1 MDHEN and CDR2 SYDVKM. With V trimmed by 7 bases and J by 4 bases, 7 bases remained unmatched. CDR3 bases: TGTGCCAGCAATCCGACAGGGGGATCCACTGAAGCTTTCTTT. It translates to CASNPTGGSTEAFF.

The chain combines TRBV28 with TRBJ2-3; 15 bases are shared with TRBD2. Germline V gene sequence: CDR1 MDHEN, CDR2 SYDVKM. The CDR3 totals 18 residues. The V and J ends lost 8 bases and 2 bases, in that order; junction bases with no gene match: 11. The chain's CDR3 is CASLNRGLAGGNTDTQYF. In DNA, the CDR3 is TGTGCCAGCCTCAACCGGGGACTAGCGGGAGGTAACACAGATACGCAGTATTTT.

CDR3 in amino acids: CSVDSGNTEAFF. CDR3 DNA: TGCAGCGTTGATTCGGGGAACACTGAAGCTTTCTTT. This chain connects TRBV29-1 to TRBJ1-1; D is uncertain. The V gene lost 3 bases and the J gene lost 1 base, with 6 bases spanning the gap. The CDR3 has 12 residues. Per the germline V gene, CDR1 is SQVTM and CDR2 is ANQGSEA.

CDR3 sequence: CARTSASGRTYEQYF. As DNA, the CDR3 is TGTGCCAGGACCTCCGCCAGCGGGAGGACTTACGAGCAGTACTTC. The V and J genes are TRBV30 and TRBJ2-7, with 9 bases that match TRBD2. Germline V gives CDR1 GTSNPN, CDR2 SVGIG (reference sequence). CDR3 size: 15 residues. V lost 8 bases, J lost 4 bases, and 15 bases stayed unmatched.

This clone was picked up one time. The chain recombines TRBV6-1 with TRBJ2-7; no definite D call. The V and J ends lost 7 bases and 1 base respectively, with 8 bases between them. Germline assignment: CDR1 MNHNS and CDR2 SASEGT. This CDR3 has 12 amino acids. CDR3 residues: CASKDPSYEQYF. In nucleotides, the CDR3 is TGTGCCAGCAAGGATCCGTCCTACGAGCAGTACTTC.

This clone was counted a few times. The V gene is TRBV2, the J gene TRBJ1-2; a possible D gene is TRBD1 (6 bases). V dropped 7 bases and J dropped 8 bases, with 17 bases sitting between them. This CDR3 is 13 amino acids long. Germline CDR1 is SNHLY and CDR2 is FYNNEI. DNA of the CDR3: TGTGCCAGCAAGGGGGGACACCTAACCGGCTACACCTTC. Amino acids: CASKGGHLTGYTF.

The gene calls are TRBV28 and TRBJ1-5, with TRBD1 matching over 7 bases. CDR1 is MDHEN and CDR2 is SYDVKM in the germline V gene. V was pared by 7 bases and J by 0 bases, with 9 bases of the junction left unmatched. This CDR3 spans 16 amino acids. CDR3 nucleotide sequence: TGTGCCAGCAACAGAAACACAGGGGTTAGCAATCAGCCCCAGCATTTT. Its protein product is CASNRNTGVSNQPQHF. The full variable domain, with the rest looked up from reference TRBV28 and TRBJ1-5, is DVKVTQSSRYLVKRTGEKVFLECVQDMDHENMFWYRQDPGLGLRLIYFSYDVKMKEKGDIPEGYSVSREKKERFSLILESASTNQTSMYLCASNRNTGVSNQPQHFGDGTRLSIL.

The chain recombines TRBV15 with TRBJ1-5, with no clear D. Germline loops: CDR1 LNHNV, CDR2 YYDKDF (reference sequence). The CDR3 runs to 15 residues. V was clipped by 0 bases and J by 3 bases, with 9 bases between them. The chain's CDR3 is CATSREMGNNQPQHF. CDR3 nucleotide sequence: TGTGCCACCAGCAGAGAGATGGGGAACAATCAGCCCCAGCATTTT.

As regards this clone: Other DNA variants within this sample encode the same CDR3. V is TRBV5-1 and J is TRBJ2-3; D unclear. With 0 bases removed from V and 0 bases from J, the gap between germline ends came to 5 bases. CDR1 is SGHRS, CDR2 YFSETQ, per germline. The CDR3 runs 14 residues. The CDR3 sequence is CASSLGSSTDTQYF. The CDR3 DNA reads TGCGCCAGCAGCTTGGGCAGTAGCACAGATACGCAGTATTTT.

The chain couples TRBV28 to TRBJ2-1; TRBD2 matches 11 bases. V trimming: 7 bases; J trimming: 4 bases; junction bases outside the gene matches: 6. Germline-derived CDR1 and CDR2 are MDHEN and SYDVKM. This CDR3 comprises 15 residues. The CDR3 DNA sequence: TGTGCCAGCAAATATAGCGGGAGGGGGTACAATGAGCAGTTCTTC. It codes for CASKYSGRGYNEQFF.

In this sample, this clone turned up once. Within the sample, other DNA sequences also encode this same CDR3. V gene TRBV28 combines with J gene TRBJ2-7; 11 bases are shared with TRBD2. The CDR3 loop spans 14 amino acids. CDR1 is MDHEN, CDR2 SYDVKM, per germline. The J segment lost 3 bases and the V segment lost 4 bases, leaving 2 bases of the junction unmatched. The CDR3: CASSSTSGSYEQYF. In DNA, the CDR3 is TGTGCCAGCAGTTCAACTAGCGGGAGCTACGAGCAGTACTTC.

This chain links TRBV28 with TRBJ2-7, with D possibly being TRBD2 (6 bases). CDR3 length: 14 residues. Trimming removed 3 bases at V and 5 bases at J, with 14 bases between. Germline CDR1 reads MDHEN; CDR2 reads SYDVKM. Here the CDR3 DNA reads TGTGCCAGCAGTTTCTCCTTGACTAGTCACGAGCAGTACTTC. Amino acids: CASSFSLTSHEQYF.

This sequence joins TRBV14 and TRBJ2-7, with D unclear. This CDR3 contains 12 residues. Trimming pared 4 bases from V and 4 bases from J, leaving 8 bases between. The germline gives CDR1 SGHDN, CDR2 FVKESK. The CDR3 spells CASSRTAYEQYF. CDR3 coding DNA: TGTGCCAGCAGCCGGACGGCTTACGAGCAGTACTTC.

The chain's CDR3 is CASSPSRVSSYEQYF. CDR3 sequence (DNA): TGTGCCAGTAGTCCAAGCAGGGTAAGCTCCTACGAGCAGTACTTC. The V gene is TRBV19, the J gene TRBJ2-5; weak D call: TRBD1 (5 bases). The J call may be wrong; the DNA end is better matched by TRBJ2-7. Germline assignment: CDR1 LNHDA and CDR2 SQIVND (reference sequence). CDR3 length equals 15 residues.

The J gene is TRBJ1-2, the V gene TRBV28; 10 nucleotides match TRBD1. The V segment lost 5 bases and the J segment 5 bases; nucleotides outside the gene matches: 8. There are 15 residues in the CDR3. Germline V lookup: CDR1 MDHEN, CDR2 SYDVKM. CDR3: CASSIPGQGTYGYTF. DNA for the CDR3: TGTGCCAGCAGTATACCGGGACAGGGGACTTATGGCTACACCTTC.

V and J are TRBV7-9 and TRBJ1-1, with D perhaps TRBD1 (6 bases). CDR1 is SEHNR and CDR2 is FQNEAQ in the germline V gene (reference sequence). This CDR3 contains 14 residues. V was pared by 1 base and J by 5 bases, with 11 bases between. The CDR3 sequence: CASSLVGARTEAFF. Written as DNA, the CDR3 is TGTGCCAGCAGCTTAGTGGGGGCTCGGACTGAAGCTTTCTTT.

This chain joins TRBV6-1 and TRBJ2-7, with a weak D call TRBD1 (6 bases). Germline loops: CDR1 MNHNS, CDR2 SASEGT. Trimming left V 6 bases short and J 7 bases short, with 13 bases between. The CDR3 totals 12 residues. The CDR3 loop reads CASSLQGWEQYF. The CDR3 bases are TGTGCCAGCAGCTTACAGGGCTGGGAGCAGTACTTC.

The gene calls are TRBV5-6 and TRBJ2-7; D is possibly TRBD2 (6 bases). Trimming left V 0 bases short and J 6 bases short, with 13 bases between. This CDR3 is built from 14 residues. CDR1 and CDR2 (germline): SGHDT, YYEEEE. CDR3 sequence (DNA): TGTGCCAGCAGCTTGGTTGGGGTGGGGGGCGAGCAGTACTTC. It translates to CASSLVGVGGEQYF.

The genes are TRBV6-1 and TRBJ1-4; D is unresolved. The V gene lost 4 bases and the J gene lost 8 bases, with 11 bases spanning the gap. CDR1 and CDR2 (germline): MNHNS, SASEGT. The CDR3 has 13 amino acids. In nucleotides, the CDR3 is TGTGCCAGCAGTGTAGGAGTAGGAGAAAAACTGTTTTTT. Encoded protein: CASSVGVGEKLFF.